This is a list of T cell receptor beta chains from one sample in a study of T cells in Graves' hyperthyroidism and ophthalmopathy. TCRdb analysed the multiplex PCR reads with MiXCR anew, one entry per CDR3 protein. The repertoire holds 270,000 or so distinct CDR3 sequences, less than 30% seen once, with around 28% in the top ten. Sequencing used blood. These receptors were taken from a man aged 35-49 years with Graves' hyperthyroidism that later progressed to Graves' ophthalmopathy. Each CDR3 is given with its conserved first and last residue. The order of the fields is clone size, V gene, CDR3 length, D gene, J gene, CDR3 protein, CDR3 DNA. A D gene is named only where the DNA matches it firmly. Clone size, where shown, is once, few, many, or a class for clones that have expanded.

>once|TRBV6-2/TRBV6-3|15|NA|TRBJ2-1
CASTSYTGTLNEQFF
TGTGCCAGCACGTCTTATACCGGGACTCTCAATGAGCAGTTCTTC
>once|TRBV29-1|14|NA|TRBJ2-7
CSVTTAGPTYEQYF
TGCAGCGTAACAACCGCGGGCCCTACCTACGAGCAGTACTTC
>many|TRBV7-9|15|NA|TRBJ2-5
CASSFLGGGTETQYF
TGTGCCAGCAGCTTTTTAGGCGGGGGCACAGAGACCCAGTACTTC
>few|TRBV6-1|14|NA|TRBJ2-7
CASSEAGQIHEQYF
TGTGCCAGCAGTGAAGCGGGACAAATACACGAGCAGTACTTC
>NA|TRBV20-1|13|NA|TRBJ2-7
CSAEGRLSYEQYF
TGCAGTGCTGAGGGGCGTCTCTCCTACGAGCAGTACTTC
>many|TRBV7-8|13|NA|TRBJ1-1
CASTGTENTEAFF
TGTGCCAGCACCGGGACGGAGAACACTGAAGCTTTCTTT
>NA|TRBV7-6|17|TRBD2|TRBJ2-5
CASSLGATSGGGETQYF
TGTGCCAGCAGCTTAGGCGCAACTAGCGGGGGAGGAGAGACCCAGTACTTC
>many|TRBV12-3/TRBV12-4|14|NA|TRBJ1-2
CASSFLGGDYGYTF
TGTGCCAGCAGTTTCCTGGGGGGGGACTATGGCTACACCTTC
>few|TRBV6-2/TRBV6-3|15|TRBD2|TRBJ2-5
CASSYSTSGSGTQYF
TGTGCCAGCAGTTACTCGACCAGCGGGAGTGGGACCCAGTACTTC
>NA|TRBV28|14|TRBD1|TRBJ1-1
CASSGGQGSSEAFF
TGTGCCAGCAGTGGAGGACAGGGCAGTTCTGAAGCTTTCTTT
>many|TRBV7-8|16|TRBD2|TRBJ2-5
CASSLTAGTSSKTQYF
TGTGCCAGCAGCTTGACCGCCGGGACTAGCAGCAAGACCCAGTACTTC
>many|TRBV11-1|15|TRBD1|TRBJ1-5
CASSPQGAVNQPQHF
TGTGCCAGCAGTCCACAGGGGGCAGTCAATCAGCCCCAGCATTTT
>many|TRBV2|13|NA|TRBJ1-5
CASSTDHNQPQHF
TGTGCCAGCAGTACGGACCACAATCAGCCCCAGCATTTT
>many|TRBV29-1|10|NA|TRBJ1-1
CSVGYTEAFF
TGCAGCGTCGGGTACACTGAAGCTTTCTTT
>many|TRBV9|13|NA|TRBJ2-5
CASSRGRSETQYF
TGTGCCAGCAGCCGGGGAAGGTCGGAGACCCAGTACTTC
>NA|TRBV30|13|NA|TRBJ1-5
CAWSAGRDQPQHF
TGTGCCTGGTCCGCAGGTCGAGATCAGCCCCAGCATTTT
>many|TRBV12-3/TRBV12-4|13|TRBD1|TRBJ1-2
CASSLDRGGVYTF
TGTGCCAGCAGCTTAGACAGGGGGGGGGTCTACACCTTC
>many|TRBV27|15|NA|TRBJ1-1
CASSLSAARLTEAFF
TGTGCCAGCAGTTTATCGGCAGCCAGGTTGACTGAAGCTTTCTTT
>many|TRBV19|14|TRBD1|TRBJ1-5
CATAGTGIPQPQHF
TGTGCCACCGCTGGGACAGGGATCCCTCAGCCCCAGCATTTT
>NA|TRBV28|12|NA|TRBJ2-7
CASSLGTHEQYF
TGTGCCAGCAGTTTAGGGACACACGAGCAGTACTTC
>many|TRBV7-2|14|NA|TRBJ1-6
CASSLDLVVSPLHF
TGTGCCAGCAGCTTAGACTTGGTGGTTTCACCCCTCCACTTT
>few|TRBV12-3/TRBV12-4|13|NA|TRBJ2-7
CASKLGQNYEQYF
TGTGCCAGCAAGCTCGGACAGAACTACGAGCAGTACTTC
>many|TRBV20-1|14|NA|TRBJ2-5
CSARPPWLAETQYF
TGCAGTGCTAGACCCCCATGGTTAGCAGAGACCCAGTACTTC
>many|TRBV10-1|15|NA|TRBJ2-2
CASSDSDSHTGELFF
TGCGCCAGCAGTGACTCCGATTCTCACACCGGGGAGCTGTTTTTT
>few|TRBV6-1|11|NA|TRBJ2-5
CASTRRGTQYF
TGTGCCAGCACCAGGCGGGGGACCCAGTACTTC
>many|TRBV11-2|13|NA|TRBJ1-2
CASNLRGRHLGTF
TGTGCCAGCAATCTTCGGGGCAGGCACCTCGGGACCTTC
>many|TRBV5-1|14|NA|TRBJ2-2
CASSLDVNTGELFF
TGCGCCAGCAGCTTGGACGTTAACACCGGGGAGCTGTTTTTT
>many|TRBV7-3|14|TRBD2|TRBJ2-5
CASSPGEGWGPEYF
TGTGCCAGCAGCCCGGGGGAGGGTTGGGGACCTGAGTACTTC
>many|TRBV12-3/TRBV12-4|14|NA|TRBJ2-7
CASSLIGSGYEQYF
TGTGCCAGCAGTTTAATCGGTAGCGGATACGAGCAGTACTTC